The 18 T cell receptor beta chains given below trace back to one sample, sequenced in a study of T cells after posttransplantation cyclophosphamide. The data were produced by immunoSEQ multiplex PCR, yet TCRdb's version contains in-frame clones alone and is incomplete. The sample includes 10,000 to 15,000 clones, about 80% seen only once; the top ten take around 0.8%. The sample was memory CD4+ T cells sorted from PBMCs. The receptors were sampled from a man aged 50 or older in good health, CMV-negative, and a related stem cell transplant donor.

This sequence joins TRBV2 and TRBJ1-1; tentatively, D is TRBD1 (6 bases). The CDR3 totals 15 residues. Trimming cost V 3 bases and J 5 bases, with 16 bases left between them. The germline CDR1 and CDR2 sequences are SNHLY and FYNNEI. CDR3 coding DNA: TGTGCCAGCAGTGATGCGGGGGCCCTAGGGACTGAAGCTTTCTTT. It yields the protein CASSDAGALGTEAFF.

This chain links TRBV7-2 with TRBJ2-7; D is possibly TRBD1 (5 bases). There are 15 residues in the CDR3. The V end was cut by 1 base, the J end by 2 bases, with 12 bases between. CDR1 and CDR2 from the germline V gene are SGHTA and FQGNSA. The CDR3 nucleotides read TGTGCCAGCAGCTTAGGGGGCGGTAAAACCTACGAGCAGTACTTC. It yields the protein CASSLGGGKTYEQYF. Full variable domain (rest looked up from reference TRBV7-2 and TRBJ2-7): GAGVSQSPSNKVTEKGKDVELRCDPISGHTALYWYRQSLGQGLEFLIYFQGNSAPDKSGLPSDRFSAERTGGSVSTLTIQRTQQEDSAVYLCASSLGGGKTYEQYFGPGTRLTVT.

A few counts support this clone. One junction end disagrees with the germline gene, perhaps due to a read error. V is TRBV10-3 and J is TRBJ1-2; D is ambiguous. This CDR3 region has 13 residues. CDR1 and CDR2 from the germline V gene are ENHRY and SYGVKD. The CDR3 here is CAVSPVLNYGYTF. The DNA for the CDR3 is TGTGCCGTCAGCCCTGTCCTTAACTATGGCTACACCTTC.

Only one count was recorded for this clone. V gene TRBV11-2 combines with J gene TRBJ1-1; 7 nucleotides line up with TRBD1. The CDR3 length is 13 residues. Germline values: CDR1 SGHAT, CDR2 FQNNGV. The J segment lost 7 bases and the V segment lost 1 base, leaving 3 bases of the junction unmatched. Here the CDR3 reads CASSLARTGEAFF. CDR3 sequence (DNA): TGTGCCAGCAGCTTAGCAAGGACAGGTGAAGCTTTCTTT.

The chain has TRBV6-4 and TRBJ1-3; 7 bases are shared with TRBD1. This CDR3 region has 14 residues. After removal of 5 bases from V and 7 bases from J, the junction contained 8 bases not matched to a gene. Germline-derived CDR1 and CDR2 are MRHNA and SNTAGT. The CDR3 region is CASSPDRTRNTIYF. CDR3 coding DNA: TGTGCCAGCAGTCCGGACAGGACGAGGAACACCATATATTTT.

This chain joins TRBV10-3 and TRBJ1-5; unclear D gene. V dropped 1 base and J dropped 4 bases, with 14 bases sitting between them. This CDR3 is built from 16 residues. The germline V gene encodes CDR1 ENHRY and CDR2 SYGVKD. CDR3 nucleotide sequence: TGTGCCATCAGTGAGTACGGAGCAAAAAGGAATCAGCCCCAGCATTTT. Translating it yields CAISEYGAKRNQPQHF.

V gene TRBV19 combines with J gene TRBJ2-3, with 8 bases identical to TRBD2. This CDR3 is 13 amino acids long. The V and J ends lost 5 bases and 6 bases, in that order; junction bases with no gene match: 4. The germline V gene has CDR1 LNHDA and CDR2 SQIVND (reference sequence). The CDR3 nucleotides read TGTGCCAGTAGTGCCGGACTAGCTGATACGCAGTATTTT. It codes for CASSAGLADTQYF. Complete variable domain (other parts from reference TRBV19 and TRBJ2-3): DGGITQSPKYLFRKEGQNVTLSCEQNLNHDAMYWYRQDPGQGLRLIYYSQIVNDFQKGDIAEGYSVSREKKESFPLTVTSAQKNPTAFYLCASSAGLADTQYFGPGTRLTVL.

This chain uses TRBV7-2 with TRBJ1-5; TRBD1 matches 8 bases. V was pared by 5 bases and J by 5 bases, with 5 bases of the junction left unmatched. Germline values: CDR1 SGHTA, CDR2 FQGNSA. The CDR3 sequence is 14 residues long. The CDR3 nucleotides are TGTGCCAGCAGCCTACAGGGGGGATATCAGCCCCAGCATTTT. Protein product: CASSLQGGYQPQHF.

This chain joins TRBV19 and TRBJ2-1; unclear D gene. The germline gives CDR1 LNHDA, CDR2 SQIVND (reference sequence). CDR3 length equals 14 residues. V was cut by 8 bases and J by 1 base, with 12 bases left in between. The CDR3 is CASGRRGSYNEQFF. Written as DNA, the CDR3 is TGTGCCAGTGGCCGGCGCGGATCCTACAATGAGCAGTTCTTC.

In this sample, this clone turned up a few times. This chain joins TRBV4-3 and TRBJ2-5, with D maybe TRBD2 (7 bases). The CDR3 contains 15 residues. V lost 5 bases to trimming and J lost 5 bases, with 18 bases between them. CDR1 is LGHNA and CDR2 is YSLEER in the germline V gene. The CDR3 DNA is TGCGCCAGCAGCATCGCCGCGGGGGCCGGGGAGACCCAGTACTTC. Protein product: CASSIAAGAGETQYF.

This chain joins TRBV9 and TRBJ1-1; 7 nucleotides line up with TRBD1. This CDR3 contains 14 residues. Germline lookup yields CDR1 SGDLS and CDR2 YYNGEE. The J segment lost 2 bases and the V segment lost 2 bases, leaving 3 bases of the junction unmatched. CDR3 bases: TGTGCCAGCAGCGTCAGGGGGACTAACACTGAAGCTTTCTTT. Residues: CASSVRGTNTEAFF.

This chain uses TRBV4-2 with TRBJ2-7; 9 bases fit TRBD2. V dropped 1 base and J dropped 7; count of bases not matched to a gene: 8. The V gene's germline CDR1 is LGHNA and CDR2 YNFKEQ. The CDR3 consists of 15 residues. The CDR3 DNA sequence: TGTGCCAGCAGCCAAGCCCTAGCGGGAAAGAGGGAGCAGTACTTC. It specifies CASSQALAGKREQYF.

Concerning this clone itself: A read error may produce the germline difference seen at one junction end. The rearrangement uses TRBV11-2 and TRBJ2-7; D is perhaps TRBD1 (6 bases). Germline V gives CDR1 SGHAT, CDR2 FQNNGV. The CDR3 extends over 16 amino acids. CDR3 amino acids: CAGSLSGAPRSYEQYF. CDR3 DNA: TGTGCCGGCAGCCTCTCAGGGGCTCCCAGATCCTACGAGCAGTACTTC.

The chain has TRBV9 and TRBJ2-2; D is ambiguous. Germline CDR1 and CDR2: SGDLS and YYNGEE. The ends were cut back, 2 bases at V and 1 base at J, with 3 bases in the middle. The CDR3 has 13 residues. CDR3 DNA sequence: TGTGCCAGCAGCGTCCGGAACACCGGGGAGCTGTTTTTT. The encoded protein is CASSVRNTGELFF. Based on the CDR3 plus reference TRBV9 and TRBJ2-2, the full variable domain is DSGVTQTPKHLITATGQRVTLRCSPRSGDLSVYWYQQSLDQGLQFLIQYYNGEERAKGNILERFSAQQFPDLHSELNLSSLELGDSALYFCASSVRNTGELFFGEGSRLTVL.

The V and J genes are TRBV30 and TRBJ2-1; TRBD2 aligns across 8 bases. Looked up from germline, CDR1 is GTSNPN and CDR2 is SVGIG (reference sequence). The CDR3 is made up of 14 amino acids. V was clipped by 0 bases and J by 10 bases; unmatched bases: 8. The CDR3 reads CAWSVSGLEHEQFF. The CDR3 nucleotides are TGTGCCTGGAGTGTATCGGGACTAGAGCACGAGCAGTTCTTC.

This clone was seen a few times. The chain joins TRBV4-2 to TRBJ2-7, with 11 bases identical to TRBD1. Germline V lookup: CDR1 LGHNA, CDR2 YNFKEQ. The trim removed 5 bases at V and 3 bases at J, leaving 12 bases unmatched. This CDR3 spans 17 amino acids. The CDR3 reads CASSAMLTGTGGYEQYF. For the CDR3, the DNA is TGTGCCAGCAGCGCGATGCTGACCGGGACAGGGGGCTACGAGCAGTACTTC.

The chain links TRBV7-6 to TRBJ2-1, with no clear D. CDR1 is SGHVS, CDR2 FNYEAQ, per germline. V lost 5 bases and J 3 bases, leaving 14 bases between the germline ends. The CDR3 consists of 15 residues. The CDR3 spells CASSQVVSHYNEQFF. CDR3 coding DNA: TGTGCCAGCAGCCAGGTCGTTTCCCACTACAATGAGCAGTTCTTC.

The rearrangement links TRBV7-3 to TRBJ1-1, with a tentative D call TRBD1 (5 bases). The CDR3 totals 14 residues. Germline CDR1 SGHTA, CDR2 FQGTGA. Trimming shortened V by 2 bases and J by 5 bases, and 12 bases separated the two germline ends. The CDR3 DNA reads TGTGCCAGCAGCTTATTGGGGCGGGAGACTGAAGCTTTCTTT. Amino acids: CASSLLGRETEAFF.